These 15 T cell receptor beta chains were all obtained from the same sample, sequenced in a study of blood T cell repertoires in COVID-19. Only in-frame clones appear in the TCRdb table, and some are missing; sequencing was by immunoSEQ multiplex PCR. Of about 160,000 clones in the sample, approximately 80% are singletons; the top ten hold around 7%. The sample consisted of peripheral blood. The receptors originated from a woman aged 40 to 49 with COVID-19, enrolled during active disease.

The chain uses TRBV30 and TRBJ2-3, with 11 bases identical to TRBD2. J gave up 2 bases and V 4 bases, and 20 bases lay outside the gene matches. The CDR3 has 20 residues. CDR1 is GTSNPN and CDR2 is SVGIG in the germline V gene (reference sequence). The CDR3 is CAWNPDILAGGTLYTDTQYF. CDR3 bases: TGTGCCTGGAACCCCGACATCCTAGCGGGGGGAACTCTATACACAGATACGCAGTATTTT.

The gene calls are TRBV4-2 and TRBJ2-7; 13 bases fit TRBD2. The CDR3 has 16 amino acids. CDR1 is LGHNA, CDR2 YNFKEQ, per germline. The V and J ends lost 4 bases and 4 bases, in that order; junction bases with no gene match: 7. The CDR3 protein is CASSPRTSGSVYEQYF. The CDR3 bases are TGTGCCAGCAGCCCCCGGACTAGCGGGAGTGTTTACGAGCAGTACTTC.

This clone was counted between two and nine times. The rearrangement uses TRBV6-6 and TRBJ1-5, with 10 bases aligning to TRBD1. The CDR3 totals 18 residues. Germline CDR1 reads MNHNY; CDR2 reads SVGAGI (reference sequence). Trimming cost V 5 bases and J 6 bases; bases outside gene matches: 16. The CDR3 sequence is CASSRRTPGQGRFQPQHF. DNA for the CDR3: TGTGCCAGCAGTCGGAGAACACCGGGACAGGGGAGGTTTCAGCCCCAGCATTTT.

The chain joins TRBV5-1 to TRBJ2-1; D may be TRBD1 (5 bases). Germline CDR1 reads SGHRS; CDR2 reads YFSETQ. Trimming removed 6 bases from V and 6 bases from J, with 13 bases in between. The CDR3 runs 13 residues. CDR3 region: CASTEQVTNEQFF. The CDR3 nucleotides read TGCGCCAGCACGGAACAGGTGACCAATGAGCAGTTCTTC.

The V call is TRBV7-9, the J call TRBJ2-2; 9 bases fit TRBD2. The CDR3 contains 14 residues. Germline lookup yields CDR1 SEHNR and CDR2 FQNEAQ (reference sequence). J lost 4 bases, V lost 6 bases, and 3 bases had no gene match. CDR3 DNA sequence: TGTGCCAGCAGGGCACTAGCGGGCACCGGGGAGCTGTTTTTT. Encoded protein: CASRALAGTGELFF.

The rearrangement joins TRBV3-1 (or the pseudogene TRBV3-2) to TRBJ1-5; D remains ambiguous. The CDR3 covers 16 residues. V dropped 4 bases and J dropped 0 bases, with 13 bases sitting between them. Germline-derived CDR1 and CDR2 are LGHDT and YNNKEL (reference sequence). CDR3: CASSRSGGDSNQPQHF. CDR3 nucleotide sequence: TGTGCCAGCAGCCGTTCAGGCGGGGATAGCAATCAGCCCCAGCATTTT.

This chain links TRBV30 with TRBJ1-3, with D possibly matching TRBD1 (5 bases). CDR3 length: 14 amino acids. The V and J ends lost 1 base and 1 base respectively, with 8 bases between them. Germline-derived CDR1 and CDR2 are GTSNPN and SVGIG (reference sequence). CDR3 sequence reads: CAWSATVSGNTIYF. CDR3 bases: TGTGCCTGGAGTGCGACAGTATCTGGAAACACCATATATTTT.

The rearrangement joins TRBV5-8 to TRBJ2-1, with 13 nucleotides matching TRBD2. J gave up 5 bases and V 3 bases, and 5 bases lay outside the gene matches. The CDR3 covers 16 residues. Germline V lookup: CDR1 SGHTS, CDR2 YDEGEE. The CDR3: CASSSWGTSGDNEQFF. The CDR3 DNA sequence: TGTGCCAGCAGCTCCTGGGGGACTAGCGGGGACAATGAGCAGTTCTTC.

V usage is TRBV18 and J usage is TRBJ2-2, with D possibly matching TRBD2 (7 bases). V lost 6 bases and J lost 6, with 17 bases in between. The CDR3 is 15 residues long. In germline, CDR1 is KGHSH, CDR2 LQKENI. The CDR3, as DNA: TGTGCCAGCTCCCTAAAAGGCGGGGGCGCCGGGGAGCTGTTTTTT. It codes for CASSLKGGGAGELFF.

This clone is a singleton in its sample. Here the CDR3 reads CASSEGPRYEQYF. The DNA of the CDR3 is TGTGCCAGCAGTGAAGGGCCCCGCTACGAGCAGTACTTC. This chain links TRBV2 with TRBJ2-7; D is ambiguous. The length of the CDR3 is 13 residues. The ends were cut back, 1 base at V and 3 bases at J, with 7 bases in the middle. CDR1 is SNHLY and CDR2 is FYNNEI in the germline V gene.

The chain uses TRBV2 and TRBJ1-2, with 8 bases that match TRBD1. CDR1 SNHLY and CDR2 FYNNEI come from the germline V gene. V lost 1 base to trimming and J lost 7 bases; unmatched junction nucleotides: 5. The CDR3 loop spans 14 amino acids. The DNA for the CDR3 is TGTGCCAGCAGTGAAGGACAGGGGATATCTGGCTACACCTTC. It yields the protein CASSEGQGISGYTF.

The V and J genes are TRBV19 and TRBJ1-4; tentative D call: TRBD1 (6 bases). Per the germline V gene, CDR1 is LNHDA and CDR2 is SQIVND (reference sequence). This CDR3 has 17 residues. V was clipped by 4 bases and J by 4 bases, with 19 bases between them. CDR3 sequence: CASSRSKGQTDNEKLFF. CDR3 DNA sequence: TGTGCCAGTAGTAGATCTAAAGGACAGACCGATAATGAAAAACTGTTTTTT.

This sequence joins TRBV7-8 and TRBJ1-3, with 10 bases matching TRBD1. The CDR3 is 16 amino acids. V shed 2 bases and J 3 bases; nucleotides not matched to a gene: 4. The V gene's germline CDR1 is SGHVS and CDR2 FQNEAQ. The CDR3 coding sequence is TGTGCCAGCAGCTTAACCGGGACAGGGGTTGGAAACACCATATATTTT. Protein product: CASSLTGTGVGNTIYF.

The chain joins TRBV11-2 to TRBJ2-1; TRBD2 matches 9 bases. The J segment lost 10 bases and the V segment lost 7 bases, leaving 11 bases of the junction unmatched. The germline V gene encodes CDR1 SGHAT and CDR2 FQNNGV. This CDR3 is 14 amino acids long. The chain's CDR3 is CASTATGTSLEQFF. The CDR3 coding sequence is TGTGCCAGCACTGCAACCGGGACTAGCCTGGAGCAGTTCTTC.

The J gene is TRBJ2-1, the V gene TRBV2; TRBD1 matches at 9 bases. The V gene's germline CDR1 is SNHLY and CDR2 FYNNEI. Trimming took 5 bases from V and 8 from J; bases not matched to a gene: 13. CDR3 length: 16 amino acids. CDR3 nucleotides: TGTGCCAGCAGTTGGGACCGGGACAGGGTCTCTGATGAGCAGTTCTTC. It yields the protein CASSWDRDRVSDEQFF.